This is a list of T cell receptor beta chains from one sample in a study of CD8 T cells in ankylosing spondylitis. Each CDR3 protein gets one entry after TCRdb re-called the 5' RACE reads with MiXCR. The profile shows some 350,000 distinct CDR3 sequences, approximately 14% of them singletons. Sequencing was carried out using blood, either unsorted or a sorted T cell fraction (not recorded which). The receptors come from a male donor with ankylosing spondylitis or in good health (not recorded which). Both conserved end residues are part of each CDR3.

TRBV12-3/TRBV12-4	TRBJ1-2	CASSLLGYTF
TRBV5-1	TRBJ2-1	CASSPGTRIEQFF
TRBV2	TRBJ2-1	CASSERPSGYNEQFF
TRBV10-3	TRBJ2-7	CAISETPREQYF
TRBV20-1	TRBJ2-3	CSARTVADTQYF
TRBV3-1	TRBJ2-1	CASSQSGLAGNEQFF
TRBV5-6	TRBJ2-5	CASGIAGEETQYF
TRBV20-1	TRBJ1-4	CSAPGVEKLFF
TRBV10-3	TRBJ2-1	CAISEPQGARHNEQFF
TRBV6-2/TRBV6-3	TRBJ2-2	CASSYGRSGELFF
TRBV5-1	TRBJ2-2	CASSIQGSDTGELFF
TRBV5-1	TRBJ2-7	CASSSDRPYLEQYF
TRBV2	TRBJ2-3	CASSFNGRGGDTQYF
TRBV20-1	TRBJ2-5	CSARDGGRGQETQYF
TRBV12-3/TRBV12-4	TRBJ1-5	CASSFKGHRPQHF
TRBV5-1	TRBJ1-5	CASSPRAGANQPQHF
TRBV4-1	TRBJ2-7	CASSQDRGLGFGGRSSYEQYF
TRBV12-3/TRBV12-4	TRBJ1-5	CASSHSVGFNQPQHF
TRBV27	TRBJ2-5	CASSPTETTFLRAQYF
TRBV25-1	TRBJ2-2	CASSEAGGSGELFF